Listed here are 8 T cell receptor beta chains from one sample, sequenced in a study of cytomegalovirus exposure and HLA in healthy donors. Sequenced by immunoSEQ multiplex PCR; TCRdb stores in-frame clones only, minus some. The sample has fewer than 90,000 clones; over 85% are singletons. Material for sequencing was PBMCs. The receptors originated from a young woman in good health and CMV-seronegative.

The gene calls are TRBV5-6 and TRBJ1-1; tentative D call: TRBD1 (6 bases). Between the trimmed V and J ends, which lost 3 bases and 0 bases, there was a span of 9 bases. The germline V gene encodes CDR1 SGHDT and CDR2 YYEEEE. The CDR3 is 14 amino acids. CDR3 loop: CASSYGQLNTEAFF. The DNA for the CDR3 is TGTGCCAGCAGCTATGGACAGCTGAACACTGAAGCTTTCTTT.

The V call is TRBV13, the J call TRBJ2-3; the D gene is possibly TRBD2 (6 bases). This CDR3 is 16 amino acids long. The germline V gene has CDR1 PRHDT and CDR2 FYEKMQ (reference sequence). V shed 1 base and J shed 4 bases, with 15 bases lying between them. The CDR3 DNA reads TGTGCCAGCAGCTTAGTGGTTGGGGGAGGCGCAGATACGCAGTATTTT. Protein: CASSLVVGGGADTQYF.

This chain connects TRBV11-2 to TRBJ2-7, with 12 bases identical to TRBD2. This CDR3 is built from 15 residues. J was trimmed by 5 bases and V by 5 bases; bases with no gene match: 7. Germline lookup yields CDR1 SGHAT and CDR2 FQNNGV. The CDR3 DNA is TGTGCCAGCAGCATACTAGCGGGAGGCGGGGACGAGCAGTACTTC. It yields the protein CASSILAGGGDEQYF.

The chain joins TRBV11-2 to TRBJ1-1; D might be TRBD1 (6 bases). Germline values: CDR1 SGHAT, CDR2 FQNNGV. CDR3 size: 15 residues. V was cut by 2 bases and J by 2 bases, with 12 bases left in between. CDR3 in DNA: TGTGCCAGCAGCTTATCAGGGGACCTTAACACTGAAGCTTTCTTT. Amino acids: CASSLSGDLNTEAFF.

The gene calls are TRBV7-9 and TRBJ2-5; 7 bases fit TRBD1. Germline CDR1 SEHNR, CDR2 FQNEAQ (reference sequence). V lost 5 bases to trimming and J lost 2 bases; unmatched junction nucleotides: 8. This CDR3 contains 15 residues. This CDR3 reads CASSHRGPTQETQYF. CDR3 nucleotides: TGTGCCAGCAGCCACAGGGGCCCGACTCAAGAGACCCAGTACTTC.

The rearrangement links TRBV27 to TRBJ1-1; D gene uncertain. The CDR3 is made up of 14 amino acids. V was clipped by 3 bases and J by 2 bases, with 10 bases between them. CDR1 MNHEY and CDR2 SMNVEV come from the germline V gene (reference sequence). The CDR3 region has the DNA TGTGCCAGCAGTTTTGAACAGACAAACACTGAAGCTTTCTTT. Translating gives CASSFEQTNTEAFF.

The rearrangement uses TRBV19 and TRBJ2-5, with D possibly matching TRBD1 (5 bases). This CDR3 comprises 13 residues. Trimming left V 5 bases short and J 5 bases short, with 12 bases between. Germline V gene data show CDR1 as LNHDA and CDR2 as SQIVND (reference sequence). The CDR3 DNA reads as TGTGCCAGTAGTGGCAGGGTAGGGGAGACCCAGTACTTC. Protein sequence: CASSGRVGETQYF.

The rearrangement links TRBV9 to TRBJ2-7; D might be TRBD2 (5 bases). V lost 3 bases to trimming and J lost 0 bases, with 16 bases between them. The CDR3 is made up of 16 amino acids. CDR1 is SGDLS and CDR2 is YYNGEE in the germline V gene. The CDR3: CASSGRLGGGSYEQYF. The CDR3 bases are TGTGCCAGCAGCGGCCGGTTAGGAGGCGGCTCCTACGAGCAGTACTTC.